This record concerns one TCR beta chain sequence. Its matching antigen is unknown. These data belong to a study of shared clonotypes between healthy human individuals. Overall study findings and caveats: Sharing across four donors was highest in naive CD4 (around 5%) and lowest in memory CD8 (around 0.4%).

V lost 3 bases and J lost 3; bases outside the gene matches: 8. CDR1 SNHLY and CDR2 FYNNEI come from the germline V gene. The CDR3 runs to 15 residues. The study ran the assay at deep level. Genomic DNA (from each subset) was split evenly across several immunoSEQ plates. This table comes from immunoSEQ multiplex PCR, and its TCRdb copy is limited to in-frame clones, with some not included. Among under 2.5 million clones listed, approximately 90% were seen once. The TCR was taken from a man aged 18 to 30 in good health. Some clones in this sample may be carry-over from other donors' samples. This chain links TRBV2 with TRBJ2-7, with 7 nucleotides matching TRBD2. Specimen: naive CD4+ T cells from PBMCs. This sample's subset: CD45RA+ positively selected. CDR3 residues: CASSDGGGGSYEQYF. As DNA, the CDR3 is TGTGCCAGCAGTGACGGCGGGGGAGGAAGCTACGAGCAGTACTTC.